This TCR beta chain was obtained from a study of vaccination effects on CD4 cells after COVID-19. Under the ViraFEST assay, PBMC were stimulated with viral peptide pools so that antigen-specific CD4+ T cells expanded. Sequencing was performed afterwards. After around nine days in culture, the CD4+ T cells were isolated. None of these healthy vaccinees had been infected with SARS-CoV-2 before vaccination. Germline V gene data show CDR1 as KGHSH and CDR2 as LQKENI. The J segment lost 7 bases and the V segment lost 6 bases, leaving 9 bases of the junction unmatched. The CDR3 sequence is 14 residues long. Findings and limits, study-wide: Convalescent patients were scarce, and early post-infection timepoints were absent. Healthy vaccinees' vaccine-induced clones included only 1 of 255 cross-reacting with common cold coronaviruses.

Sequenced by immunoSEQ multiplex PCR; TCRdb stores in-frame clones only, minus some. The sample records about 24,000 clones, over 70% being singletons. Note on this clone: What it recognizes is unknown.

This material consisted of CD4+ T cells from PBMCs cultured with HCoV-NL63 spike peptides, taken before COVID-19 vaccination. This clonotype was obtained from a human donor who received a COVID-19 vaccine. The rearrangement links TRBV18 to TRBJ2-1, with TRBD1 identical over 7 bases. CDR3 coding DNA: TGTGCCAGCTCGCCTTCCGGGACAGCTAATGAGCAGTTCTTC. Its translation: CASSPSGTANEQFF.